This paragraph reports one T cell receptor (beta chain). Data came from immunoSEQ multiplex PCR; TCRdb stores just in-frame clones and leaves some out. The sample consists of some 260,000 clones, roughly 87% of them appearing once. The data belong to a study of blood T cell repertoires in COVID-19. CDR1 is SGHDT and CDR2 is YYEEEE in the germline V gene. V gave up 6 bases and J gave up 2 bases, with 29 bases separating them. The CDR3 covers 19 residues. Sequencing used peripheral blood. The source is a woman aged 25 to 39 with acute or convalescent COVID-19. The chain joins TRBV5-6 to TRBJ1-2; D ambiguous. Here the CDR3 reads CASTAIGPSSDGLNYGYTF. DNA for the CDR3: TGTGCCAGCACCGCAATCGGGCCTAGCTCGGACGGATTAAACTATGGCTACACCTTC. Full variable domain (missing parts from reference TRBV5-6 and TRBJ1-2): DAGVTQSPTHLIKTRGQQVTLRCSPKSGHDTVSWYQQALGQGPQFIFQYYEEEERQRGNFPDRFSGHQFPNYSSELNVNALLLGDSALYLCASTAIGPSSDGLNYGYTFGSGTRLTVV.